A selection of T cell receptor beta chains follows, all from one sample in a study of T-cell reconstitution after alpha-beta-depleted transplantation in children. MiXCR, applied by TCRdb to the PCR reads, yields one record per CDR3 protein. Of hundreds of thousands of distinct CDR3 sequences in the sample, about 15% are singletons; the top ten hold around 4.5%. The sample consisted of PBMCs, mostly from graft donor cells, taken 360 days after TCRalphabeta/CD19-depleted stem cell transplant. Receptor source: a male patient younger than 18 who had a stem cell transplant for acute lymphoblastic leukemia, so the T cells may come from the graft donor. Each CDR3 is given with its conserved first and last residue. Each record gives: V gene, clone size, J gene, D gene, CDR3 protein, CDR3 DNA. A D gene is named only where the DNA matches it firmly. Clone size appears in some rows only: once, few, many, or a class for an expanded clone.

v_gene: TRBV5-4; abundance: few; j_gene: TRBJ2-3; d_gene: TRBD2; CDR3aa: CASTLTSGRGFRTDTQYF; CDR3nt: TGTGCCAGCACCCTGACTAGCGGGAGAGGGTTTCGGACAGATACGCAGTATTTT
v_gene: TRBV12-3/TRBV12-4; abundance: few; j_gene: TRBJ1-1; d_gene: NA; CDR3aa: CASSFSGERTEAFF; CDR3nt: TGTGCCAGCAGTTTCTCGGGGGAACGCACTGAAGCTTTCTTT
v_gene: TRBV27; abundance: few; j_gene: TRBJ2-7; d_gene: NA; CDR3aa: CASSSRDLLWGYEQYF; CDR3nt: TGTGCCAGCAGTTCACGCGACCTCTTATGGGGATACGAGCAGTACTTC
v_gene: TRBV7-2; abundance: NA; j_gene: TRBJ2-1; d_gene: NA; CDR3aa: CASSLDVLFSNEQFF; CDR3nt: TGTGCCAGCAGCTTAGATGTGCTTTTTAGCAATGAGCAGTTCTTC
v_gene: TRBV20-1; abundance: NA; j_gene: TRBJ2-7; d_gene: TRBD2; CDR3aa: CSARVKREGYEQYF; CDR3nt: TGCAGTGCTAGAGTAAAGCGGGAGGGGTACGAGCAGTACTTC
v_gene: TRBV5-5; abundance: NA; j_gene: TRBJ1-1; d_gene: NA; CDR3aa: CASSSPSGTALANTEAFF; CDR3nt: TGTGCCAGCAGCTCTCCATCCGGGACGGCACTTGCGAACACTGAAGCTTTCTTT
v_gene: TRBV20-1; abundance: NA; j_gene: TRBJ2-7; d_gene: TRBD2; CDR3aa: CSACRLAGENYEQYF; CDR3nt: TGCAGTGCTTGTCGACTAGCGGGAGAAAACTACGAGCAGTACTTC
v_gene: TRBV7-8; abundance: few; j_gene: TRBJ1-1; d_gene: NA; CDR3aa: CASSAIGRYTEAFF; CDR3nt: TGTGCCAGCAGCGCAATAGGACGGTACACTGAAGCTTTCTTT
v_gene: TRBV5-1; abundance: many; j_gene: TRBJ1-2; d_gene: NA; CDR3aa: CASSTGTNYGYTF; CDR3nt: TGCGCCAGCAGCACCGGGACTAACTATGGCTACACCTTC
v_gene: TRBV20-1; abundance: few; j_gene: TRBJ2-7; d_gene: TRBD2; CDR3aa: CSARVPSGSSYEQYF; CDR3nt: TGCAGTGCTAGAGTTCCTAGCGGGAGCTCCTACGAGCAGTACTTC
v_gene: TRBV24-1; abundance: NA; j_gene: TRBJ2-1; d_gene: TRBD2; CDR3aa: CATSGGVSGTSGAQYSYNEQFF; CDR3nt: TGTGCCACCAGTGGAGGTGTTAGCGGGACTAGCGGAGCCCAATACTCCTACAATGAGCAGTTCTTC
v_gene: TRBV20-1; abundance: NA; j_gene: TRBJ1-5; d_gene: NA; CDR3aa: CSARRGLDAYSNQPQHF; CDR3nt: TGCAGTGCTAGACGGGGACTCGACGCTTATAGCAATCAGCCCCAGCATTTT
v_gene: TRBV20-1; abundance: NA; j_gene: TRBJ1-1; d_gene: NA; CDR3aa: CSPQGGGASGEAFF; CDR3nt: TGCAGTCCTCAGGGAGGTGGGGCTAGTGGTGAAGCTTTCTTT
v_gene: TRBV5-1; abundance: NA; j_gene: TRBJ2-1; d_gene: NA; CDR3aa: CASSLAAPSYNEQFF; CDR3nt: TGCGCCAGCAGCTTGGCGGCTCCCTCCTACAATGAGCAGTTCTTC
v_gene: TRBV27; abundance: few; j_gene: TRBJ2-1; d_gene: TRBD1; CDR3aa: CASSLDSGTALNGEQFF; CDR3nt: TGTGCCAGCAGTTTAGATTCAGGGACAGCGCTAAACGGTGAGCAGTTCTTC
v_gene: TRBV6-2/TRBV6-3; abundance: few; j_gene: TRBJ2-7; d_gene: NA; CDR3aa: CASSHLQGYDEQYF; CDR3nt: TGTGCCAGCAGCCACCTTCAGGGGTACGACGAGCAGTACTTC
v_gene: TRBV7-9; abundance: NA; j_gene: TRBJ1-1; d_gene: NA; CDR3aa: CASSLASQTPEAFF; CDR3nt: TGTGCCAGCAGCTTAGCTTCCCAGACCCCTGAAGCTTTCTTT
v_gene: TRBV11-2; abundance: NA; j_gene: TRBJ2-1; d_gene: NA; CDR3aa: CASSSIRRVGGFQFF; CDR3nt: TGTGCCAGCAGCTCTATTAGAAGGGTAGGAGGATTCCAGTTCTTC
v_gene: TRBV6-2/TRBV6-3; abundance: NA; j_gene: TRBJ2-1; d_gene: TRBD1; CDR3aa: CASSYSRDSSYNEQFF; CDR3nt: TGTGCCAGCAGTTACTCTCGGGACAGCTCCTACAATGAGCAGTTCTTC
v_gene: TRBV6-5; abundance: NA; j_gene: TRBJ1-1; d_gene: NA; CDR3aa: CASSYPPSEAFF; CDR3nt: TGTGCCAGCAGTTACCCACCATCTGAAGCTTTCTTT
v_gene: TRBV29-1; abundance: few; j_gene: TRBJ2-1; d_gene: TRBD2; CDR3aa: CSVDANPSGLYNEQFF; CDR3nt: TGCAGCGTTGATGCCAACCCTAGCGGTTTATACAATGAGCAGTTCTTC
v_gene: TRBV7-6; abundance: many; j_gene: TRBJ1-3; d_gene: NA; CDR3aa: CAISLAWTVIEAPASGNTIYF; CDR3nt: TGTGCCATCAGCTTAGCGTGGACGGTGATAGAGGCCCCGGCGTCCGGAAACACCATATATTTT
v_gene: TRBV3-1; abundance: many; j_gene: TRBJ2-7; d_gene: NA; CDR3aa: CASSQEAFRVYEQYF; CDR3nt: TGTGCCAGCAGCCAAGAGGCTTTCAGGGTCTACGAGCAGTACTTC
v_gene: TRBV21-1; abundance: many; j_gene: TRBJ2-1; d_gene: NA; CDR3aa: CASSKPGGSYNEQFF; CDR3nt: TGTGCCAGCAGCAAACCGGGAGGGTCCTACAATGAGCAGTTCTTC
v_gene: TRBV4-1; abundance: NA; j_gene: TRBJ2-7; d_gene: TRBD2; CDR3aa: CASSQISGKGYEQYF; CDR3nt: TGCGCCAGCAGCCAAATTAGCGGGAAGGGCTACGAGCAGTACTTC
v_gene: TRBV20-1; abundance: many; j_gene: TRBJ2-1; d_gene: NA; CDR3aa: CSAELLYNEQFF; CDR3nt: TGCAGTGCTGAACTTCTTTACAATGAGCAGTTCTTC
v_gene: TRBV10-3; abundance: NA; j_gene: TRBJ1-1; d_gene: NA; CDR3aa: CAISVRVDTEAFF; CDR3nt: TGTGCCATCAGTGTAAGGGTGGACACTGAAGCTTTCTTT
v_gene: TRBV7-6; abundance: NA; j_gene: TRBJ2-5; d_gene: TRBD2; CDR3aa: CASSLAGTSANQYF; CDR3nt: TGTGCCAGCAGCTTAGCGGGGACTAGTGCTAACCAGTACTTC
v_gene: TRBV25-1; abundance: NA; j_gene: TRBJ2-1; d_gene: NA; CDR3aa: CASSEFKGKQFF; CDR3nt: TGTGCCAGCAGTGAATTCAAGGGGAAACAGTTCTTC
v_gene: TRBV27; abundance: many; j_gene: TRBJ1-3; d_gene: NA; CDR3aa: CASSLRSPGNTIYF; CDR3nt: TGTGCCAGCAGTTTACGAAGCCCTGGAAACACCATATATTTT
v_gene: TRBV6-1; abundance: many; j_gene: TRBJ2-5; d_gene: TRBD2; CDR3aa: CASSERVGGRREETQYF; CDR3nt: TGTGCCAGCAGTGAAAGGGTGGGCGGGAGACGAGAAGAGACCCAGTACTTC
v_gene: TRBV21-1; abundance: many; j_gene: TRBJ1-5; d_gene: NA; CDR3aa: CATRAPDQGIQPQHF; CDR3nt: TGTGCCACCAGAGCCCCAGATCAGGGGATTCAGCCCCAGCATTTT
v_gene: TRBV14; abundance: few; j_gene: TRBJ2-2; d_gene: TRBD2; CDR3aa: CASSRQRDYTGELFF; CDR3nt: TGTGCCAGCAGCCGTCAGCGGGACTACACCGGGGAGCTGTTTTTT
v_gene: TRBV12-3/TRBV12-4; abundance: few; j_gene: TRBJ2-7; d_gene: NA; CDR3aa: CASSSPPSIENEQYF; CDR3nt: TGTGCCAGCAGCTCCCCCCCTAGCATCGAAAACGAGCAGTACTTC
v_gene: TRBV19; abundance: many; j_gene: TRBJ2-1; d_gene: NA; CDR3aa: CASRGGLSYNEQFF; CDR3nt: TGTGCCAGTCGAGGAGGACTATCCTACAATGAGCAGTTCTTC
v_gene: TRBV7-9; abundance: many; j_gene: TRBJ1-1; d_gene: NA; CDR3aa: CASKPPSGNTEAFF; CDR3nt: TGTGCCAGCAAACCTCCAAGCGGGAACACTGAAGCTTTCTTT
v_gene: TRBV30; abundance: NA; j_gene: TRBJ2-7; d_gene: NA; CDR3aa: CAWSVGLTYEQYF; CDR3nt: TGTGCCTGGAGTGTTGGGCTAACCTACGAGCAGTACTTC
v_gene: TRBV20-1; abundance: many; j_gene: TRBJ2-1; d_gene: NA; CDR3aa: CSASLSFPGTPWEQFF; CDR3nt: TGCAGTGCTAGCCTCTCTTTCCCCGGGACCCCTTGGGAGCAGTTCTTC